These 14 T cell receptor beta chains were sequenced from one sample in a study of cytomegalovirus exposure and HLA in healthy donors. PCR amplification relied on 60 Vbeta primers (plus 13 Jbeta primers). The repertoire was sequenced with immunoSEQ multiplex PCR; TCRdb's copy has only in-frame clones and lacks some. The profile shows roughly 200,000 clones, around 88% of them singletons. The sample comprised PBMCs. The receptors originated from a man aged 35 to 55 in good health and CMV-seropositive.

This chain connects TRBV29-1 to TRBJ2-1, with TRBD1 matching 9 bases. Looked up from germline, CDR1 is SQVTM and CDR2 is ANQGSEA. V shed 4 bases, J shed 5 bases, and the junction held 9 bases outside the gene matches. The CDR3 loop spans 15 amino acids. CDR3 coding DNA: TGCAGCGTTGTCCTGGGACAGGGAAGTAACAATGAGCAGTTCTTC. Translating gives CSVVLGQGSNNEQFF.

The chain couples TRBV5-1 to TRBJ1-2; 8 nucleotides line up with TRBD1. CDR1 is SGHRS and CDR2 is YFSETQ in the germline V gene. The CDR3 runs to 14 residues. Trimming took 0 bases from V and 6 from J; bases not matched to a gene: 4. The CDR3 nucleotides read TGCGCCAGCAGCTTGGGGCAGGGGGCCAATGGCTACACCTTC. It translates to CASSLGQGANGYTF.

This clone was seen more than once but under ten times. The CDR3 loop reads CASSPGQGQETQYF. The CDR3, as DNA: TGTGCCAGCAGCCCCGGACAGGGACAAGAGACCCAGTACTTC. The chain couples TRBV7-2 to TRBJ2-5; 8 positions agree with TRBD1. The J segment lost 2 bases and the V segment lost 5 bases, leaving 4 bases of the junction unmatched. The CDR3 length is 14 residues. In germline, CDR1 is SGHTA, CDR2 FQGNSA.

V and J are TRBV28 and TRBJ2-1, with 12 bases fitting TRBD2. V shed 5 bases, J shed 7 bases, and the junction held 3 bases outside the gene matches. The V gene's germline CDR1 is MDHEN and CDR2 SYDVKM. CDR3 size: 14 residues. The CDR3 is CASSPTSGRNEQFF. As DNA, the CDR3 is TGTGCCAGCAGTCCCACTAGCGGGAGGAATGAGCAGTTCTTC.

CDR3 protein: CASSFDSGRGNEQFF. The CDR3 DNA is TGTGCCAGCAGTTTCGACAGCGGGAGGGGGAATGAGCAGTTCTTC. J is TRBJ2-1 and V is TRBV11-3; TRBD2 aligns across 10 bases. The CDR3 covers 15 residues. The J segment lost 7 bases and the V segment lost 6 bases, leaving 9 bases of the junction unmatched. Germline V lookup: CDR1 SGHNT, CDR2 YENEEA.

This chain links TRBV5-6 with TRBJ2-1, with D uncertain. The CDR3 contains 11 residues. V was pared by 3 bases and J by 8 bases, with 6 bases between. Germline V gene sequence: CDR1 SGHDT, CDR2 YYEEEE. The CDR3 nucleotides are TGTGCCAGCAGCTATTCGGATGAGCAGTTCTTC. It translates to CASSYSDEQFF.

This chain connects TRBV2 to TRBJ2-5; 10 positions match TRBD2. Per germline, CDR1 SNHLY and CDR2 FYNNEI. This CDR3 has 14 amino acids. V dropped 6 bases and J dropped 2; count of bases not matched to a gene: 3. DNA for the CDR3: TGTGCCAGCAGGCGGACTAGCGGTCAAGAGACCCAGTACTTC. Translating it yields CASRRTSGQETQYF. The complete variable domain, with remaining parts taken from reference TRBV2 and TRBJ2-5, reads EPEVTQTPSHQVTQMGQEVILRCVPISNHLYFYWYRQILGQKVEFLVSFYNNEISEKSEIFDDQFSVERPDGSNFTLKIRSTKLEDSAMYFCASRRTSGQETQYFGPGTRLLVL.

The rearrangement uses TRBV5-4 and TRBJ2-7; TRBD2 aligns across 7 bases. This CDR3 has 13 residues. The V gene's germline CDR1 is SGHNT and CDR2 YYREEE (reference sequence). The V and J ends lost 4 bases and 2 bases, in that order; junction bases with no gene match: 3. CDR3 bases: TGTGCCAGCAGCCCCGGACTAGCCTACGAGCAGTACTTC. Translated, it gives CASSPGLAYEQYF.

CDR3 region: CASQVNTEAFF. The CDR3 DNA follows: TGTGCCAGCCAGGTGAACACTGAAGCTTTCTTT. The chain has TRBV2 and TRBJ1-1; no definite D call. The CDR3 totals 11 residues. Germline CDR1 and CDR2: SNHLY and FYNNEI. The V and J ends lost 8 bases and 0 bases respectively, with 4 bases between them.

This clone was observed once. This rearrangement joins TRBV4-1 to TRBJ1-2; D not resolved. The CDR3 spans 13 residues. Germline values: CDR1 MGHRA, CDR2 YSYEKL. Between the trimmed V and J ends, which lost 0 bases and 7 bases, there was a span of 9 bases. The chain's CDR3 is CASSQDRGSGYTF. As DNA, the CDR3 is TGCGCCAGCAGCCAAGATCGGGGATCTGGCTACACCTTC.

The chain combines TRBV18 with TRBJ2-4, with D maybe TRBD1 (7 bases). This CDR3 has 17 amino acids. The germline CDR1 and CDR2 sequences are KGHSH and LQKENI. Trimming pared 3 bases from V and 1 base from J, leaving 16 bases between. CDR3: CASSPRDSAGAKNIQYF. As DNA, the CDR3 is TGTGCCAGCTCACCCCGGGACAGTGCGGGGGCCAAAAACATTCAGTACTTC.

This chain uses TRBV25-1 with TRBJ2-7; 7 nucleotides line up with TRBD1. The CDR3 totals 14 residues. CDR1 is MGHDK and CDR2 is SYGVNS in the germline V gene. The V segment lost 6 bases and the J segment 2 bases; nucleotides outside the gene matches: 7. DNA of the CDR3: TGTGCCAGCAGCGTATGGGACAGAACCTACGAGCAGTACTTC. It translates to CASSVWDRTYEQYF.

This sequence joins TRBV19 and TRBJ2-7; 7 positions match TRBD2. V shed 7 bases, J shed 2 bases, and the junction held 8 bases outside the gene matches. The CDR3 loop spans 14 amino acids. Germline assignment: CDR1 LNHDA and CDR2 SQIVND (reference sequence). Here the CDR3 reads CASMSSGPPYEQYF. The CDR3 nucleotides are TGTGCCAGTATGAGTAGCGGGCCCCCCTACGAGCAGTACTTC.

The chain has TRBV4-3 and TRBJ2-1, with 8 bases identical to TRBD1. The CDR3 extends over 16 amino acids. Germline values: CDR1 LGHNA, CDR2 YSLEER. Trimming removed 4 bases from V and 7 bases from J; junction bases left unmatched: 12. The CDR3, as DNA: TGCGCCAGCAGCCTCCTAGGGCAGGGGGCTGGAAATGAGCAGTTCTTC. It translates to CASSLLGQGAGNEQFF.